This TCR beta chain originates from a study of PD-L1 blockade in urothelial cancer (TCRdb year 2017). For context, the study as a whole: Every patient began therapy in about 2014 and was given atezolizumab 1,200 mg intravenously every 3 weeks. Twenty-five of 29 patients were identified as males with urothelial cancer of bladder origin, and a prior smoking history was reported by 18 of 29 patients. An ECOG performance status of 0 or 1 was recorded for the patients, and 0 to 3 prior chemotherapy regimens had been received by the patients. Blood samples were analyzed at two time points: 3 weeks after treatment start (second dose) and 6 weeks after treatment start. Blood samples yielded a median of around 140,000 T cells and more than 80,000 unique TCRs, with median clonality 0.080. The study, an exploratory multi-omic analysis, examined somatic, immune and clinical correlates of response to PD-L1 blockade with atezolizumab in urothelial cancer. Pretreatment tumor samples and matched peripheral blood, collected serially before and after atezolizumab treatment, underwent TCR sequencing. Progression-free survival longer than 6 months counted as durable clinical benefit, and TCR features were additionally tested against both progression-free and overall survival. In the same patients, whole exome sequencing and RNA sequencing of pretreatment tumors were performed in addition to TCR sequencing. Eight to ten patients achieved durable clinical benefit and approximately 19 did not. Under 30 patients had pretreatment blood TCR-seq, roughly 24 had at least one posttreatment blood collection, and roughly 24 had tumor TCR-seq. What the research found in general, with its limitations: Greater expansion of tumor-associated TCR clones in peripheral blood 3 weeks after the start of treatment was observed in patients with durable benefit (n of about 20, p = 0.022). Improved progression-free and overall survival was found to be associated with pretreatment peripheral blood TCR clonality below the median. Because of the small sample size (n ≈ 31) and the many exploratory analyses performed, the results are intended to be regarded as hypothesis-generating.

In regard to this clone: It has no known antigen specificity. Per-base qualities were not stored, and no clone one base away is much larger.

The time point label of this sample denotes: pretreatment peripheral blood. A total of under 30 patients with locally advanced or metastatic urothelial carcinoma, treated at Memorial Sloan Kettering on a trial protocol, made up the cohort. Peripheral blood mononuclear cells were collected pretreatment and during treatment, with between 1 and 8 total time points obtained per patient. The Qiagen DNeasy Blood extraction kit was used to purify genomic DNA from total PBMCs and tumor samples. Collected pretreatment and during treatment, PBMCs were isolated and stored as previously described. Each PCR received spiked-in synthetic TCR analog templates so that absolute template abundance could be estimated from read counts. Using the immunoSEQ assay, TCRbeta CDR3 regions were amplified from genomic DNA with bias-controlled V and J gene primers. Sequencing of rearranged TCRbeta segments was done at approximately 20X coverage. The authors processed their data as follows. Clustering was used to correct sequencing errors, and CDR3s were annotated against IMGT to assign V, D and J genes. Downstream analyses used only productive TCRbeta rearrangements and left out out-of-frame or stop-codon sequences. Clonality was calculated as one minus the Shannon entropy normalized by the log of the number of unique productive sequences. Clones differing between time points or between blood and tumor were identified using Fisher's exact test with Benjamini-Hochberg correction, with an adjusted p below 0.01 applied as the threshold. Entries here come from immuneACCESS through TCRdb and include only in-frame sequences with V and J called. Some clones fail to appear in such tables; in the studies checked, an unresolved V gene covers under half of the shortfall, and the cause of the remainder is unknown. V, J and clone size were drawn from that table, and D and trimming were deduced from the DNA. Present in this sample are roughly 49,000 clones, roughly 86% of which were seen just once. The ten most abundant clones make up over 20% of the sample.

Reading from cysteine to phenylalanine, the CDR3 counts 15 amino acids. The entry retains the CDR3 DNA only, 45 bases that are in frame from base 1. The V end loses 3 bases and the J end loses 3 bases, and a stretch of 15 bases separates them. Looking up the germline V gene yields CDR1 SGHRS and CDR2 YFSETQ. Sequenced here: PBMCs, sampled around atezolizumab (anti-PD-L1) treatment. This receptor chain uses TRBV5-1 and TRBJ1-1; a weak D assignment points to TRBD1 (5 bases agree). The sequence was collected from a man aged 55-75 years with urothelial cancer. The CDR3 protein: CASSSGGSGDTEAFF. The DNA is TGCGCCAGCAGCTCGGGGGGTTCTGGGGACACTGAAGCTTTCTTT. Joined to the reference TRBV5-1 and TRBJ1-1 proteins, this CDR3 gives the full variable domain: KAGVTQTPRYLIKTRGQQVTLSCSPISGHRSVSWYQQTPGQGLQFLFEYFSETQRNKGNFPGRFSGRQFSNSRSEMNVSTLELGDSALYLCASSSGGSGDTEAFFGQGTRLTVV.